This T cell receptor (beta chain) was sequenced in a study of blood T cell repertoires in COVID-19. Study details: T cells, B-cell-depleted T cells, or PBMCs provided the cDNA or gDNA that served as material.

The CDR3 runs 13 residues. The germline gives CDR1 MNHEY, CDR2 SVGEGT. Trimming removed 2 bases at V and 2 bases at J, with 6 bases between. As originally analysed: Reference gene primer amplification yielded estimated nucleated cell counts. The protocol was immunoSEQ multiplex PCR, while the TCRdb copy is restricted to in-frame clones and leaves out a portion. That table furnishes V, J and clone size, whereas the DNA furnished D and trimming. The table has roughly 190,000 clones, roughly 90% seen once. The genes are TRBV6-2 or TRBV6-3 and TRBJ1-2; D gene unclear. The clonotype originates from a middle-aged man with acute or convalescent COVID-19. Specimen: peripheral blood. The CDR3 sequence: CASSYGQNYGYTF. As DNA, the CDR3 is TGTGCCAGCAGTTACGGGCAAAACTATGGCTACACCTTC.